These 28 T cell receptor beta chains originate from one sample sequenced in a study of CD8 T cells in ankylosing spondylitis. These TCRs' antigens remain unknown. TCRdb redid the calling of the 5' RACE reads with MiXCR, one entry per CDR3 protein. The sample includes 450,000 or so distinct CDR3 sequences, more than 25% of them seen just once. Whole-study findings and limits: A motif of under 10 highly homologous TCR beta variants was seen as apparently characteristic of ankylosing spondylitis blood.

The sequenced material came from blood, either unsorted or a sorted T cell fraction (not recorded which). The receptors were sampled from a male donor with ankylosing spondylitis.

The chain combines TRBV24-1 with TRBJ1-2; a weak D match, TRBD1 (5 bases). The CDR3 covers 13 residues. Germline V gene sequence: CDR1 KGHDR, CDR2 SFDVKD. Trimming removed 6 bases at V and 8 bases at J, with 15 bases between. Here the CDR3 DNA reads TGTGCCACCAGTCCTCGACAGTCCGGGGGCTACACCTTC. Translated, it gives CATSPRQSGGYTF.

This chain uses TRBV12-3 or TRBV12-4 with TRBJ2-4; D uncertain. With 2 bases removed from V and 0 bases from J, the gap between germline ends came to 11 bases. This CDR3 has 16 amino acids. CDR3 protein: CASSLRAALAKNIQYF. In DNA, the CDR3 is TGTGCCAGCAGTTTACGGGCAGCCCTAGCCAAAAACATTCAGTACTTC.

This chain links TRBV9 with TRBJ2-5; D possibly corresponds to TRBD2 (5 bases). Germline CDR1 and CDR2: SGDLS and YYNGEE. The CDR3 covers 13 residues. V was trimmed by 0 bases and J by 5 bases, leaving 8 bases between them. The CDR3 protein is CASSVGPGETQYF. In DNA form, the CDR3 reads TGTGCCAGCAGCGTAGGTCCGGGGGAGACCCAGTACTTC.

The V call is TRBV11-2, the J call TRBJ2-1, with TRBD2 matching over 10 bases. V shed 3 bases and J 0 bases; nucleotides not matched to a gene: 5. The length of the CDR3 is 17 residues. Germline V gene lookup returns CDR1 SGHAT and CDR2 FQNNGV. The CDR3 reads CASSFLSSGSSYNEQFF. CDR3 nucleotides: TGTGCCAGCAGCTTTCTGTCTAGCGGGAGCTCCTACAATGAGCAGTTCTTC.

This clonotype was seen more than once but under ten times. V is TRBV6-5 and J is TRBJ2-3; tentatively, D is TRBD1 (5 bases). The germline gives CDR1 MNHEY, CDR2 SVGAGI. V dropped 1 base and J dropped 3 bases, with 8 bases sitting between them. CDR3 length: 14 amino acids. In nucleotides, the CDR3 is TGTGCCAGCAGTTACTGGTCAGGGACAGATACGCAGTATTTT. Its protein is CASSYWSGTDTQYF.

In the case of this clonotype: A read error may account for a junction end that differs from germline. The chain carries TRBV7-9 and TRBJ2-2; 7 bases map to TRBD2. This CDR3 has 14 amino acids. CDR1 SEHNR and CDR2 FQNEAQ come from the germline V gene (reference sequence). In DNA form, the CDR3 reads TGTGCCATCAGCTTAGCGGGTTCTACCGGGGAGCTGTTTTTT. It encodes CAISLAGSTGELFF.

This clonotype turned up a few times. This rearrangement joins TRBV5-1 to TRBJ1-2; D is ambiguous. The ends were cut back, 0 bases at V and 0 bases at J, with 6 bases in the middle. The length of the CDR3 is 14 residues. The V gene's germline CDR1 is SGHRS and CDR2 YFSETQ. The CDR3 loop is CASSLVTANYGYTF. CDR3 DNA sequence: TGCGCCAGCAGCTTGGTAACAGCTAACTATGGCTACACCTTC. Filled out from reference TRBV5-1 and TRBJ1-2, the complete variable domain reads KAGVTQTPRYLIKTRGQQVTLSCSPISGHRSVSWYQQTPGQGLQFLFEYFSETQRNKGNFPGRFSGRQFSNSRSEMNVSTLELGDSALYLCASSLVTANYGYTFGSGTRLTVV.

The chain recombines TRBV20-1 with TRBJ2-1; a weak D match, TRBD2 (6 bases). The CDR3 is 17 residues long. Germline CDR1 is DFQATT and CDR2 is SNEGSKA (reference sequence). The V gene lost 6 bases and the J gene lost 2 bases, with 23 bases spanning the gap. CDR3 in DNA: TGCAGTGCGCTCTTAACGGCCGGGGGAGACACCTACAATGAGCAGTTCTTC. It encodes CSALLTAGGDTYNEQFF.

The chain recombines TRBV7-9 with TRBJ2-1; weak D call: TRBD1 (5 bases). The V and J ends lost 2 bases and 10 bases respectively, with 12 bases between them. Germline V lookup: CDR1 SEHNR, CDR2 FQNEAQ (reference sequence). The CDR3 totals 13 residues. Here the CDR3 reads CASSLLNRIEQFF. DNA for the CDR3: TGTGCCAGCAGCTTATTAAACAGGATCGAGCAGTTCTTC.

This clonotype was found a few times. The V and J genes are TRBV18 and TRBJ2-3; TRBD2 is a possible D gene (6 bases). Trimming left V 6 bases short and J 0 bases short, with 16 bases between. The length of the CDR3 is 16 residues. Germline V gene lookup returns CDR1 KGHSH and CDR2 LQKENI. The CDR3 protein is CASSPKLASSTDTQYF. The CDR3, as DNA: TGTGCCAGCTCCCCCAAGCTAGCGTCTAGCACAGATACGCAGTATTTT.

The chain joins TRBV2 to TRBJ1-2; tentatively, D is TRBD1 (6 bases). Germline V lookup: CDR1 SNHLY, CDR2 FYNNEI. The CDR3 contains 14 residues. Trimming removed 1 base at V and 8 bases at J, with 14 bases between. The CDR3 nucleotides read TGTGCCAGCAGTGAAGTCTCAGGGGCTCAAGGCTACACCTTC. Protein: CASSEVSGAQGYTF. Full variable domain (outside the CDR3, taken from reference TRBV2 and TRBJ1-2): EPEVTQTPSHQVTQMGQEVILRCVPISNHLYFYWYRQILGQKVEFLVSFYNNEISEKSEIFDDQFSVERPDGSNFTLKIRSTKLEDSAMYFCASSEVSGAQGYTFGSGTRLTVV.

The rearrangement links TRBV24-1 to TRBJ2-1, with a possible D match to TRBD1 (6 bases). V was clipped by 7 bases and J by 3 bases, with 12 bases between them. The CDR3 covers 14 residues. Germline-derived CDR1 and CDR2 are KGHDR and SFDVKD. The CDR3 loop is CATSAGQNYNEQFF. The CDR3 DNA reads TGTGCCACCAGCGCAGGACAGAACTACAATGAGCAGTTCTTC.

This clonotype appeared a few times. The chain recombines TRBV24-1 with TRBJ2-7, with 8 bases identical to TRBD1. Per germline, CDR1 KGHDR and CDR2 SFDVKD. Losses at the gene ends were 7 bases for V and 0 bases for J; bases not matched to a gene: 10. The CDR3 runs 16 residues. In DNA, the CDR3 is TGTGCCACCAGCGCTACAGGGGACAGGAGCTCCTACGAGCAGTACTTC. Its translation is CATSATGDRSSYEQYF.

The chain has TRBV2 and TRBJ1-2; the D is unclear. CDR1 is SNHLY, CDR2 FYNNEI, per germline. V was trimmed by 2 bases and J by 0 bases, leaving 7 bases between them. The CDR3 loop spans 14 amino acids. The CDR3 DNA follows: TGTGCCAGCAGTGAACAGTATGCTAACTATGGCTACACCTTC. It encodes CASSEQYANYGYTF.

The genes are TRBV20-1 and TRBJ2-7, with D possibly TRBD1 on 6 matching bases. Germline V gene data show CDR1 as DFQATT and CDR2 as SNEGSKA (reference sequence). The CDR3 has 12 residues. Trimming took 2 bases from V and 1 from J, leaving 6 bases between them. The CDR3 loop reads CSARRGSYEQYF. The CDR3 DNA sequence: TGCAGTGCTAGAAGGGGGTCCTACGAGCAGTACTTC.

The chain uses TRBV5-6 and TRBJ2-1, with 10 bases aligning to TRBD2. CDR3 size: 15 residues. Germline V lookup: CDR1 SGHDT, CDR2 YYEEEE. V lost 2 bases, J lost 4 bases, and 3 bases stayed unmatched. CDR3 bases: TGTGCCAGCAGCTTAAGCGGGAGGGAGTACAATGAGCAGTTCTTC. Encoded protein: CASSLSGREYNEQFF.

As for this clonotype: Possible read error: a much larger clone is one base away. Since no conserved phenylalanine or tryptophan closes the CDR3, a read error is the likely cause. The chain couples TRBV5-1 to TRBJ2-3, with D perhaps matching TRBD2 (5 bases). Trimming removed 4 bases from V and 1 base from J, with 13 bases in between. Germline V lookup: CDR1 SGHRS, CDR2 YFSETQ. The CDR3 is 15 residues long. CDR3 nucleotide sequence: TGCGCCAGCAGCCGACTACTCCACGGCACAGATACGCAGTATTTA. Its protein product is CASSRLLHGTDTQYL.

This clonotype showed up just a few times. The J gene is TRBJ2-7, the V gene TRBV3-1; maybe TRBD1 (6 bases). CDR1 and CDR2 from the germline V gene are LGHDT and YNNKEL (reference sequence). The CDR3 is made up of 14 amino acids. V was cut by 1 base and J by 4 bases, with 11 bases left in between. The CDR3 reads CASSQGWDTYEQYF. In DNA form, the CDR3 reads TGTGCCAGCAGCCAAGGATGGGACACGTACGAGCAGTACTTC.

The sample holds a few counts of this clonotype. CDR3 amino acids: CASSPAGGKSPLHF. CDR3 in DNA: TGTGCCAGCAGCCCGGCCGGGGGAAAGTCACCCCTCCACTTT. V and J are TRBV4-2 and TRBJ1-6; maybe TRBD1 (5 bases). Trimming pared 4 bases from V and 10 bases from J, leaving 14 bases between. CDR3 length: 14 residues. Germline V gene lookup returns CDR1 LGHNA and CDR2 YNFKEQ.

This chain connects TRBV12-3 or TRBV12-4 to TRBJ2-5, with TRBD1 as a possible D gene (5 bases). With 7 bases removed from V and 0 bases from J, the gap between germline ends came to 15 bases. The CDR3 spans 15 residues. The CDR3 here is CASMLGDRDQETQYF. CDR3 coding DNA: TGTGCCAGCATGTTAGGAGACAGAGACCAAGAGACCCAGTACTTC.

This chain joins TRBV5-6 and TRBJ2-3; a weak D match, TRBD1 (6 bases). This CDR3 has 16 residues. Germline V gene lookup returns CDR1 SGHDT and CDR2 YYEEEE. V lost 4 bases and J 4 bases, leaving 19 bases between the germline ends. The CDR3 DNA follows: TGTGCCAGCAGCCGATGGGGGCTAGGTATCGCAGATACGCAGTATTTT. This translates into CASSRWGLGIADTQYF.

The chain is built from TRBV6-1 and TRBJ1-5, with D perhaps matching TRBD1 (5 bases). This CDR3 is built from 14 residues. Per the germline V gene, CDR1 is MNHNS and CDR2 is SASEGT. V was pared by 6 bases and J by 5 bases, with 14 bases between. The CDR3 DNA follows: TGTGCCAGCAGCCCGGGTGGGACGGATCAGCCCCAGCATTTT. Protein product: CASSPGGTDQPQHF.

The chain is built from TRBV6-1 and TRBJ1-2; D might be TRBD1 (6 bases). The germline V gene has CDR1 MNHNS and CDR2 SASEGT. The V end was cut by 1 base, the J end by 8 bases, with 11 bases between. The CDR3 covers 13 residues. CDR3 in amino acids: CASSEGGAEGYTF. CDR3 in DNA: TGTGCCAGCAGTGAAGGGGGGGCGGAAGGCTACACCTTC.

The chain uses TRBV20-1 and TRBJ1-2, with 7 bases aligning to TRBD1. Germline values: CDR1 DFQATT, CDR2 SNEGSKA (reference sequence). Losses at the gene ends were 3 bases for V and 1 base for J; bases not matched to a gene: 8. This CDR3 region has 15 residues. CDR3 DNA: TGCAGTGCTAGGCTCCCGGGACAGCTTAACTATGGCTACACCTTC. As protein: CSARLPGQLNYGYTF.

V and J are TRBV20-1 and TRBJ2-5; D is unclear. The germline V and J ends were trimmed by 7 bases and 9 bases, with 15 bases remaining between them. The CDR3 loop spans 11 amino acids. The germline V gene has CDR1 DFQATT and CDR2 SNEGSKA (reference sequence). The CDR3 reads CSVIRIAAQYF. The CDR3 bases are TGCAGTGTCATACGGATTGCGGCCCAGTACTTC.

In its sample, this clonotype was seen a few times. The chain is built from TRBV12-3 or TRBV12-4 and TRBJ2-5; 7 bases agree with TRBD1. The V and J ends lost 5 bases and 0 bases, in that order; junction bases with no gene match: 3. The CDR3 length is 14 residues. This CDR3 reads CASSPGGHQETQYF. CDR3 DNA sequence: TGTGCCAGCAGTCCAGGGGGACACCAAGAGACCCAGTACTTC.

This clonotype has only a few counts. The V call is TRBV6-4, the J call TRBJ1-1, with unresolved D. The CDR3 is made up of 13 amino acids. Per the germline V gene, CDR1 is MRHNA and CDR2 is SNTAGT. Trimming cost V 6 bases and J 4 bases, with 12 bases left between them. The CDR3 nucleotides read TGTGCCAGCAGCGGAGACCTGGGCACTGAAGCTTTCTTT. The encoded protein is CASSGDLGTEAFF.

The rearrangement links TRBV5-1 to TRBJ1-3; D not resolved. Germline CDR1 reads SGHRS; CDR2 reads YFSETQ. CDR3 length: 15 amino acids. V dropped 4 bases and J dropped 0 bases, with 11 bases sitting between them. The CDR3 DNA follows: TGCGCCAGCAGCCCCGACGGCAACTCTGGAAACACCATATATTTT. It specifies CASSPDGNSGNTIYF.